This T cell receptor (beta chain) emerged from a study of blood T cell repertoires in COVID-19. Whole-study context: The samples span acute and convalescent COVID-19 from the United States, Italy and Spain. From T cells, B-cell-depleted T cells, or PBMCs came the material, which was cDNA or gDNA.

The germline V gene has CDR1 LGHDT and CDR2 YNNKEL (reference sequence). The V end lost 4 bases, the J end lost 9 bases, and 15 bases lay between the germline ends. CDR3 length: 13 residues. The authors' processing: Using reference gene primer amplification, nucleated cell counts were estimated. TCRdb's copy holds only in-frame clones and misses some; the assay was immunoSEQ multiplex PCR. V and J calls and clone size are as listed in that table; D and trimming were resolved from the DNA. This sample has about 120,000 clones; approximately 84% occur once, and the top ten carry less than 9%. The source is a man aged 70 or older with active or convalescent COVID-19. The chain has TRBV3-1 (or the pseudogene TRBV3-2) and TRBJ1-1, with a tentative D call TRBD1 (6 bases). Sequenced sample: peripheral blood. This CDR3 reads CASSPLPTGKAFF. The CDR3 bases are TGTGCCAGCAGCCCCTTACCGACAGGAAAAGCTTTCTTT.